What follows are 22 T cell receptor beta chains derived from one specimen sequenced in a study of blood T cells in healthy people across ages. Sample-barcoded 5' priming and a J-beta primer mix drove a second PCR of roughly 7 to 11 cycles. One entry per CDR3 protein results from TCRdb running MiXCR on the 5' RACE reads. The table has 650,000 to 1,000,000 distinct CDR3 sequences, around 34% seen once; the top ten hold under 15%. The material sequenced was blood. These TCRs come from a man between 18 and 35 years old in good health.

V and J are TRBV21-1 and TRBJ2-7; no DNA check was done on the table's D call, TRBD1. TRBV21-1 is flagged as a pseudogene. The CDR3 is 18 amino acids. The CDR3 loop is CASSRLDFGQVGTYEQYF. In nucleotides, the CDR3 is TGTGCCAGCAGCAGACTCGACTTCGGACAGGTTGGTACCTACGAGCAGTACTTC.

This clonotype appeared many times. This chain uses TRBV9 with TRBJ2-3; TRBD2 matches at 12 bases. This CDR3 comprises 16 residues. Germline-derived CDR1 and CDR2 are SGDLS and YYNGEE. The J segment lost 2 bases and the V segment lost 4 bases, leaving 5 bases of the junction unmatched. CDR3 in DNA: TGTGCCAGCAGCCCAACTAGCGGGGGGCCCACAGATACGCAGTATTTT. Amino acids: CASSPTSGGPTDTQYF.

This chain links TRBV6-2 or TRBV6-3 with TRBJ1-5; 9 bases map to TRBD1. This CDR3 comprises 17 residues. Germline CDR1 and CDR2: MNHEY and SVGEGT. V gave up 8 bases and J gave up 7 bases; unmatched junction bases: 18. DNA for the CDR3: TGTGCCAGCGCCTATAAAATGGGACAGGGTACAGAACAGCCCCAGCATTTT. Encoded protein: CASAYKMGQGTEQPQHF.

The chain carries TRBV12-3 or TRBV12-4 and TRBJ1-2; TRBD1 agrees at 9 bases. The CDR3 has 14 residues. The V segment lost 7 bases and the J segment 4 bases; nucleotides outside the gene matches: 7. The CDR3 region has the DNA TGTGCCAGCACCGCGACAGGGGGGGGCTATGGCTACACCTTC. Amino acids: CASTATGGGYGYTF.

The chain carries TRBV18 and TRBJ2-1; D assignment may be TRBD1 or TRBD2 (5 bases each). The V gene lost 2 bases and the J gene lost 13 bases, with 15 bases spanning the gap. CDR3 length: 13 amino acids. CDR1 KGHSH and CDR2 LQKENI come from the germline V gene. CDR3 DNA sequence: TGTGCCAGCTCACCAAAACTCGAGGGGACCCAGTTCTTC. The encoded protein is CASSPKLEGTQFF.

This clonotype has more than one count but fewer than ten. This chain links TRBV12-3 or TRBV12-4 with TRBJ2-7; D not resolved. Trimming cost V 7 bases and J 3 bases, with 13 bases left between them. The CDR3 covers 13 residues. CDR3 sequence reads: CASTLNPNYEQYF. CDR3 bases: TGTGCCAGCACCCTCAACCCTAACTACGAGCAGTACTTC.

This clonotype appeared a few times. The chain uses TRBV2 and TRBJ1-1; D possibly corresponds to TRBD1 (5 bases). The length of the CDR3 is 15 residues. The germline gives CDR1 SNHLY, CDR2 FYNNEI. Trimming took 2 bases from V and 0 from J, leaving 10 bases between them. The DNA for the CDR3 is TGTGCCAGCAGTGAACGGGGCAGGGTGAACACTGAAGCTTTCTTT. It translates to CASSERGRVNTEAFF.

CDR3 region: CATSLRNFGTSGPNEQYF. The CDR3 DNA is TGTGCCACCAGCCTACGAAACTTCGGTACTAGCGGCCCCAATGAGCAGTACTTC. This chain connects TRBV15 to TRBJ2-7; 8 bases align to TRBD2. The length of the CDR3 is 18 residues. V shed 5 bases, J shed 7 bases, and the junction held 22 bases outside the gene matches. Germline V CDR1 and CDR2: LNHNV, YYDKDF (reference sequence).

In this sample, this clonotype turned up a few times. The chain is built from TRBV5-1 and TRBJ2-5; possibly TRBD1 or TRBD2 for D (5 bases each). V dropped 1 base and J dropped 1 base, with 17 bases sitting between them. CDR1 and CDR2 (germline): SGHRS, YFSETQ. This CDR3 is 17 amino acids long. The CDR3 coding sequence is TGCGCCAGCAGCTTGTCAGAGAGGGGCCGCTTCCAAGAGACCCAGTACTTC. It codes for CASSLSERGRFQETQYF.

The CDR3 sequence is CASSKVGLAFDEQYF. As DNA, the CDR3 is TGTGCCAGCAGCAAAGTGGGACTAGCGTTCGATGAGCAGTACTTC. The chain recombines TRBV7-8 with TRBJ2-7; 10 nucleotides match TRBD2. This CDR3 contains 15 residues. V was pared by 5 bases and J by 7 bases, with 11 bases of the junction left unmatched. CDR1 is SGHVS and CDR2 is FQNEAQ in the germline V gene.

This clonotype was detected only a few times. The chain carries TRBV7-2 and TRBJ2-4, with D perhaps TRBD2 (7 bases). The V and J ends lost 5 bases and 1 base respectively, with 12 bases between them. The CDR3 is 15 residues long. Germline assignment: CDR1 SGHTA and CDR2 FQGNSA. The CDR3 DNA reads as TGTGCCAGCAGCCGAGGGGGAGGGGCCAAAAACATTCAGTACTTC. Translating gives CASSRGGGAKNIQYF.

This clonotype appeared a few times. This chain joins TRBV7-2 and TRBJ1-2; D perhaps matches TRBD1 (6 bases). Looked up from germline, CDR1 is SGHTA and CDR2 is FQGNSA. The CDR3 is made up of 15 amino acids. The V gene lost 5 bases and the J gene lost 6 bases, with 19 bases spanning the gap. The CDR3 region has the DNA TGTGCCAGCAGCCATGACCGGGACACTGCCGATGGCTACACCTTC. Translation: CASSHDRDTADGYTF.

This chain links TRBV6-1 with TRBJ2-7, with a possible D match to TRBD1 (5 bases). The CDR3 runs to 16 residues. Germline V CDR1 and CDR2: MNHNS, SASEGT. Trimming took off 9 bases at V and 3 bases at J, with 24 bases between the two ends. CDR3 protein: CASSENTAGRGYEQYF. CDR3 DNA: TGTGCCAGTTCCGAAAATACCGCCGGAAGGGGCTACGAGCAGTACTTC.

The table lists this clonotype with a few counts. V usage is TRBV15 and J usage is TRBJ1-1; D remains unclear. CDR3 length: 15 amino acids. V lost 3 bases to trimming and J lost 4 bases, with 15 bases between them. Germline values: CDR1 LNHNV, CDR2 YYDKDF (reference sequence). This chain's CDR3 is CATSRNHLVSTEAFF. As DNA, the CDR3 is TGTGCCACCAGCAGGAACCATTTGGTCAGCACTGAAGCTTTCTTT.

This clonotype was detected only a few times. In DNA form, the CDR3 reads TGTGCCAGCAGTTTGGAAGCGGGGGGCCTATTTGGCACAGATACGCAGTATTTT. Its protein product is CASSLEAGGLFGTDTQYF. This sequence joins TRBV12-3 or TRBV12-4 and TRBJ2-3, with TRBD2 identical over 9 bases. The J segment lost 1 base and the V segment lost 3 bases, leaving 11 bases of the junction unmatched. The CDR3 is 18 residues long.

The chain has TRBV20-1 and TRBJ1-1, with D maybe TRBD1 (6 bases). This CDR3 has 16 residues. V was clipped by 0 bases and J by 4 bases, with 18 bases between them. Germline loops: CDR1 DFQATT, CDR2 SNEGSKA (reference sequence). The CDR3 DNA reads TGCAGTGCTAGAGATCCGGGGGCTGGCCATTCCACTGAAGCTTTCTTT. As protein: CSARDPGAGHSTEAFF.

This clonotype was found a few times. This chain uses TRBV7-9 with TRBJ2-1; D possibly corresponds to TRBD2 (5 bases). V gave up 10 bases and J gave up 0 bases, with 13 bases separating them. This CDR3 is built from 14 residues. The germline CDR1 and CDR2 sequences are SEHNR and FQNEAQ (reference sequence). The CDR3 sequence: CAITTGSSYNEQFF. The CDR3 DNA sequence: TGTGCCATTACGACGGGGAGCTCCTACAATGAGCAGTTCTTC.

This clonotype was seen many times. V usage is TRBV12-3 or TRBV12-4 and J usage is TRBJ2-3; tentatively, D is TRBD2 (5 bases). The V end lost 8 bases, the J end lost 5 bases, and 17 bases lay between the germline ends. The CDR3 covers 14 residues. The CDR3 sequence: CASGLITSLDTQYF. DNA for the CDR3: TGTGCCAGCGGCCTGATTACTAGTTTAGATACGCAGTATTTT.

Concerning this clonotype: One end of the junction fails to match germline, which may point to a read error. V is TRBV20-1 and J is TRBJ1-2, with 8 bases identical to TRBD1. The length of the CDR3 is 13 residues. CDR1 is DFQATT and CDR2 is SNEGSKA in the germline V gene (reference sequence). The CDR3 spells CRARDQGAQGYTF. DNA of the CDR3: TGCAGGGCTAGAGATCAGGGGGCGCAAGGCTACACCTTC.

This clonotype was observed a handful of times. The chain combines TRBV4-1 with TRBJ1-4; 9 nucleotides align to TRBD1. The germline CDR1 and CDR2 sequences are MGHRA and YSYEKL. Unmatched junction bases numbered 2, after V lost 0 bases and J lost 3 bases. The CDR3 sequence is 16 residues long. This CDR3 is CASSQETGGANEKLFF. CDR3 DNA sequence: TGCGCCAGCAGCCAAGAGACAGGGGGGGCTAATGAAAAACTGTTTTTT.

This sequence joins TRBV6-2 or TRBV6-3 and TRBJ2-4, with 13 bases lining up with TRBD2. V lost 6 bases and J lost 0; bases outside the gene matches: 8. The CDR3 totals 18 residues. From germline, CDR1 is MNHEY and CDR2 SVGEGT. For the CDR3, the DNA is TGTGCCAGCAGCGCCGGGACTAGCGGGGTCACAGCCAAAAACATTCAGTACTTC. The encoded protein is CASSAGTSGVTAKNIQYF.

The chain has TRBV6-2 or TRBV6-3 and TRBJ2-1; 11 nucleotides line up with TRBD2. Trimming took 11 bases from V and 10 from J; bases not matched to a gene: 10. The CDR3 is 13 amino acids. CDR1 and CDR2 (germline): MNHEY, SVGEGT. DNA for the CDR3: TGTGCCGGGTGTACTAGCGGGGGTGAAGAGCAGTTCTTC. It encodes CAGCTSGGEEQFF.